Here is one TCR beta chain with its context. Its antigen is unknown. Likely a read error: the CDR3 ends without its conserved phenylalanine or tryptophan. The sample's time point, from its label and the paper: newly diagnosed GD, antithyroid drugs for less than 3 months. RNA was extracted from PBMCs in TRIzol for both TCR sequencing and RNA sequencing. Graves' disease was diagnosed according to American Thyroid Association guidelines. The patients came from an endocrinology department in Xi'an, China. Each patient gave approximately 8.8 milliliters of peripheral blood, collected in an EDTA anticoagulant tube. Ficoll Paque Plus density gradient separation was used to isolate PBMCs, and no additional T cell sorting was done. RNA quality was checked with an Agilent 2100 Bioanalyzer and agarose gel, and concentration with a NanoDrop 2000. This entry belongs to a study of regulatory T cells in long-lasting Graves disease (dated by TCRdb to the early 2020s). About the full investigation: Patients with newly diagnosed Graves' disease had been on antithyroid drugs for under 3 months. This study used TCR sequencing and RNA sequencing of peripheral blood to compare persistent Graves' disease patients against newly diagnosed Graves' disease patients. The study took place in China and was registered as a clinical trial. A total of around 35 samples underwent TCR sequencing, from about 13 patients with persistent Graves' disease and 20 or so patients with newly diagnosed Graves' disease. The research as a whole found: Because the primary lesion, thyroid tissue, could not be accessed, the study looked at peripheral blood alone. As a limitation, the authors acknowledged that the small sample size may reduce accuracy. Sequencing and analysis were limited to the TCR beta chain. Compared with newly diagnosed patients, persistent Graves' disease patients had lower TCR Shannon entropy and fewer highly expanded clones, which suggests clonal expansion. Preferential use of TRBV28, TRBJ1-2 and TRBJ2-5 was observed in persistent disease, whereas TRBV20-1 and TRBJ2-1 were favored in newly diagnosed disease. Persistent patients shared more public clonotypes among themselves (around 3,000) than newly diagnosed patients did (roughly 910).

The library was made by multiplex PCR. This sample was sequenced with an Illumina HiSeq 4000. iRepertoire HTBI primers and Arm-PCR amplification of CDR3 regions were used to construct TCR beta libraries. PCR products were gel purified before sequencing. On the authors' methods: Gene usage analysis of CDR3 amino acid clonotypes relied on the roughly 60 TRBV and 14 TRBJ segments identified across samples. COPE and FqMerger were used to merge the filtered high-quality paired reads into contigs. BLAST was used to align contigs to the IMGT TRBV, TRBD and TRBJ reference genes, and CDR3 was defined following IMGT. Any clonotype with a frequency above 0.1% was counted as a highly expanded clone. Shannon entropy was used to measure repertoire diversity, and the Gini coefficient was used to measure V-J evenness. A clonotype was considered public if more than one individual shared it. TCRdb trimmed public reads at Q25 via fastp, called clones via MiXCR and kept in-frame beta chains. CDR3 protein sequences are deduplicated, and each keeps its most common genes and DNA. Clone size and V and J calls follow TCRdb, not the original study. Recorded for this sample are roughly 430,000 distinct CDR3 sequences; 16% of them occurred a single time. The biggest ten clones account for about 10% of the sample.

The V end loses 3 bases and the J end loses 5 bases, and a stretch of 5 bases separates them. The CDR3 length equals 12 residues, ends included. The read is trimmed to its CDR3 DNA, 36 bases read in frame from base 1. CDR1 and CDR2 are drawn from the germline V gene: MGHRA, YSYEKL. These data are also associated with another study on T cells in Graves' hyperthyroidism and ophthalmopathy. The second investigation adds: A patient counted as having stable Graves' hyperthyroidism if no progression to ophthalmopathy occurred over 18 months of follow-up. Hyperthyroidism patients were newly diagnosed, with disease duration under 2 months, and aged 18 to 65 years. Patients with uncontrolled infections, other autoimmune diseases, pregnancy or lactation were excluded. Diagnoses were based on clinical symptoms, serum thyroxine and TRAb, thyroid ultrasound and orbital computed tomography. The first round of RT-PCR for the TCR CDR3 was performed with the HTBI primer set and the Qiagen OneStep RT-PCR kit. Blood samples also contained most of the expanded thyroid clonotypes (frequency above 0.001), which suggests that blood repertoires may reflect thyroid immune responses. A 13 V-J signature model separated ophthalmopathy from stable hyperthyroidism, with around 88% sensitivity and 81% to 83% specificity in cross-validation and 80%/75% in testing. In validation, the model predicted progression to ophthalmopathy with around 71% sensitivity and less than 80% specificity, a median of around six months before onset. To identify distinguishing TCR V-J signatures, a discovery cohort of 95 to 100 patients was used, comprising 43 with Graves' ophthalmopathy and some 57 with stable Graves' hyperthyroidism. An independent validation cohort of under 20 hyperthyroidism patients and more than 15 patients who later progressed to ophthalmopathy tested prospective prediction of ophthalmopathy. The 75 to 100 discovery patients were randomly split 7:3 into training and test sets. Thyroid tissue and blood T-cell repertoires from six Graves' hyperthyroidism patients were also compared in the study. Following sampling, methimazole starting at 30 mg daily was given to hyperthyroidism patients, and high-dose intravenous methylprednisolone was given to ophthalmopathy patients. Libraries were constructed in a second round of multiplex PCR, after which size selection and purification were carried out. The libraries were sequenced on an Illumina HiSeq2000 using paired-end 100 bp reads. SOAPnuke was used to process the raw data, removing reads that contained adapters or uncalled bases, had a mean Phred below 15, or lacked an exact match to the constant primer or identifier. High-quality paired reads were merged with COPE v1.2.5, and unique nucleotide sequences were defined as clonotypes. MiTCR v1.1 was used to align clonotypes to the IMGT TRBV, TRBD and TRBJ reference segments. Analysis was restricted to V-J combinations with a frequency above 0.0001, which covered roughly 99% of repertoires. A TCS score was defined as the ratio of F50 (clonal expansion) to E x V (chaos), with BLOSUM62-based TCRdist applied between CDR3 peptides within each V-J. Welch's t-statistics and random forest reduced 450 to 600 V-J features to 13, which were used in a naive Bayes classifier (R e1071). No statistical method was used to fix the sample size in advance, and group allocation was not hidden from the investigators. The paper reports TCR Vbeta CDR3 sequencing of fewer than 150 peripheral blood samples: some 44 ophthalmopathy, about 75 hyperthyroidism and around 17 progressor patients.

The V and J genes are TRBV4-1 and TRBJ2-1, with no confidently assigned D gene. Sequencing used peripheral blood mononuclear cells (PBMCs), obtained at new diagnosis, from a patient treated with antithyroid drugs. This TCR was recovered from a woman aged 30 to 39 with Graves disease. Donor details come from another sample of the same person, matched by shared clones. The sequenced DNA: TGCGCCAGCAGCCACATGGACAATGAGCAGTTCTCC. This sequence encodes CASSHMDNEQFS.